This T cell receptor (beta chain) is drawn from a study of T cell repertoires in cytomegalovirus infection. Study overall: It can be stated that public TCR beta signatures indicated CMV infection as well as a matching HLA type.

This clonotype was seen repeatedly, ten times or more. Its antigen is as yet unknown. Overall study results and limits: Ex vivo, HLA-C-restricted CMV-specific TCR beta clonotypes prevailed over the rest of the response. There were carriers of CMV plus the relevant HLA, and cumulative public TCR beta family frequency identified them.

This CDR3 region has 17 residues. CDR1 is SEHNR and CDR2 is FQNEAQ in the germline V gene (reference sequence). Unmatched junction bases numbered 7, after V lost 1 base and J lost 3 bases. A single record per CDR3 protein comes from TCRdb applying MiXCR to the reads. This table holds nearly 550,000 distinct CDR3 sequences, 16% found once. The chain has TRBV7-9 and TRBJ2-4, with 9 bases that match TRBD1. Sequenced sample: CD8+ T cells from PBMCs. This receptor was obtained from a human donor in good health (CMV status not recorded). Some clones in this sample may be carry-over from other donors' samples. In nucleotides, the CDR3 is TGTGCCAGCAGCTTAGGCGGGACAGGGTTATACAAAAACATTCAGTACTTC. Translation gives CASSLGGTGLYKNIQYF.